Below are 13 T cell receptor beta chains sequenced from a single sample in a study of T cells after yellow fever vaccination. TCRdb reprocessed the 5' RACE reads with MiXCR, giving one entry per CDR3 protein. This repertoire shows hundreds of thousands of distinct CDR3 sequences, about 12% found once; its top ten account for 2.5% to 4%. Here the sequenced sample was CD4+ T cells sorted from PBMCs, taken 15 days after the yellow fever booster vaccination. The receptors originated from a man younger than 35 who received the YFV17D yellow fever vaccine.

This clonotype was detected only a few times. The chain links TRBV15 to TRBJ2-3; 13 bases agree with TRBD2. Germline values: CDR1 LNHNV, CDR2 YYDKDF (reference sequence). This CDR3 has 20 amino acids. V shed 2 bases, J shed 2 bases, and the junction held 13 bases outside the gene matches. The DNA for the CDR3 is TGTGCCACCAGCAGATCCCCTCGTCGACTAGCGGGGGGCGACACAGATACGCAGTATTTT. Residues: CATSRSPRRLAGGDTDTQYF.

This clonotype was counted ten times or more. The rearrangement links TRBV7-9 to TRBJ2-1; 9 bases are a match to TRBD2. CDR1 SEHNR and CDR2 FQNEAQ come from the germline V gene (reference sequence). With V trimmed by 5 bases and J by 0 bases, 8 bases remained unmatched. The CDR3 has 17 amino acids. In DNA form, the CDR3 reads TGTGCCAGCAGCCCAAGGACTAGCGAAGGCTCCTACAATGAGCAGTTCTTC. Translation: CASSPRTSEGSYNEQFF. Supplemented by reference TRBV7-9 and TRBJ2-1, the full variable domain reads DTGVSQNPRHKITKRGQNVTFRCDPISEHNRLYWYRQTLGQGPEFLTYFQNEAQLEKSRLLSDRFSAERPKGSFSTLEIQRTEQGDSAMYLCASSPRTSEGSYNEQFFGPGTRLTVL.

This clonotype was observed at least ten times. The chain employs TRBV5-1 and TRBJ2-5; the D is unclear. The germline CDR1 and CDR2 sequences are SGHRS and YFSETQ. CDR3 size: 13 residues. Trimming took 2 bases from V and 2 from J, leaving 7 bases between them. The CDR3 DNA is TGCGCCAGCAGCTTCGCTTCGCAAGAGACCCAGTACTTC. Its protein product is CASSFASQETQYF.

In its sample, this clonotype was seen a few times. This rearrangement joins TRBV24-1 to TRBJ2-3; 8 bases agree with TRBD2. Per the germline V gene, CDR1 is KGHDR and CDR2 is SFDVKD. This CDR3 comprises 16 residues. The V segment lost 2 bases and the J segment 5 bases; nucleotides outside the gene matches: 8. For the CDR3, the DNA is TGTGCCACCAGTGATTCCGTAGCGGGAATGGGAGATACGCAGTATTTT. Translated, it gives CATSDSVAGMGDTQYF.

This clonotype was picked up a small number of times. The CDR3 DNA sequence: TGCAGCGTTGGGCCGGCCGGGAGCTACGAGCAGTACTTC. Its translation: CSVGPAGSYEQYF. The chain carries TRBV29-1 and TRBJ2-7, with D possibly TRBD2 on 6 matching bases. CDR1 is SQVTM, CDR2 ANQGSEA, per germline. The CDR3 runs 13 residues. Between the trimmed V and J ends, which lost 4 bases and 3 bases, there was a span of 13 bases.

The gene calls are TRBV7-2 and TRBJ2-7; either TRBD1 or TRBD2 may supply D (5 bases each). Germline V gene lookup returns CDR1 SGHTA and CDR2 FQGNSA. The CDR3 runs to 13 residues. Trimming took off 5 bases at V and 3 bases at J, with 11 bases between the two ends. The CDR3 region is CASSRTGLYEQYV. Written as DNA, the CDR3 is TGTGCCAGCAGCCGAACGGGGCTCTACGAGCAGTACGTC.

V is TRBV4-2 and J is TRBJ1-1; D is perhaps TRBD1 (5 bases). CDR3 size: 18 residues. Deletions cut 0 bases from V and 2 bases from J, with 19 bases between. Per germline, CDR1 LGHNA and CDR2 YNFKEQ. The CDR3 region is CASSQDSPGGVSNTEAFF. The CDR3 DNA reads TGTGCCAGCAGCCAAGATAGCCCGGGGGGAGTAAGTAACACTGAAGCTTTCTTT.

J is TRBJ2-5 and V is TRBV15; 7 bases map to TRBD2. This CDR3 comprises 14 residues. After removal of 1 base from V and 5 bases from J, the junction contained 4 bases not matched to a gene. The V gene's germline CDR1 is LNHNV and CDR2 YYDKDF (reference sequence). The CDR3 nucleotides read TGTGCCACCAGCAGAGGGCAGGGAGGGGAGACCCAGTACTTC. Its translation is CATSRGQGGETQYF.

This clonotype was seen only a few times. The J gene is TRBJ2-3, the V gene TRBV7-3; 14 bases align to TRBD2. V trimming: 5 bases; J trimming: 5 bases; junction bases outside the gene matches: 6. CDR1 SGHTA and CDR2 FQGTGA come from the germline V gene. The CDR3 is made up of 16 amino acids. The CDR3 loop reads CASSGRTSGGRDTQYF. CDR3 in DNA: TGTGCCAGCAGCGGAAGGACTAGCGGGGGGAGAGATACGCAGTATTTT.

This clonotype appeared a few times. This chain links TRBV7-2 with TRBJ2-5; no clear D gene. Per germline, CDR1 SGHTA and CDR2 FQGNSA. Trimming removed 4 bases at V and 1 base at J, with 22 bases between. The CDR3 consists of 18 residues. The CDR3 reads CASSSRFRPSVVQETQYF. The CDR3 DNA follows: TGTGCCAGCAGCTCTAGATTCAGGCCCTCAGTCGTCCAAGAGACCCAGTACTTC.

The chain couples TRBV4-3 to TRBJ1-2; 9 nucleotides align to TRBD1. The germline V gene encodes CDR1 LGHNA and CDR2 YSLEER. V dropped 5 bases and J dropped 7; count of bases not matched to a gene: 11. The CDR3 runs to 15 residues. In nucleotides, the CDR3 is TGCGCCAGCAGCAAGGGAACAGGGGGCGCAGGTGGCTACACCTTC. Its protein product is CASSKGTGGAGGYTF.

This clonotype was seen just once. The chain is built from TRBV19 and TRBJ2-7; D may be TRBD1 (5 bases). This CDR3 is built from 15 residues. V lost 5 bases and J lost 2, with 16 bases in between. Germline CDR1 and CDR2: LNHDA and SQIVND (reference sequence). The CDR3 loop is CASSPQPGKAYEQYF. In nucleotides, the CDR3 is TGTGCCAGTAGTCCCCAGCCAGGGAAGGCCTACGAGCAGTACTTC.

This chain connects TRBV4-1 to TRBJ1-6; possibly TRBD1 for D (6 bases). The CDR3 length is 16 residues. Trimming cost V 0 bases and J 8 bases, with 14 bases left between them. CDR1 and CDR2 (germline): MGHRA, YSYEKL. CDR3 bases: TGCGCCAGCAGCCAAGAAGGGGGGAGGGCGCATTCACCCCTCCACTTT. It encodes CASSQEGGRAHSPLHF.